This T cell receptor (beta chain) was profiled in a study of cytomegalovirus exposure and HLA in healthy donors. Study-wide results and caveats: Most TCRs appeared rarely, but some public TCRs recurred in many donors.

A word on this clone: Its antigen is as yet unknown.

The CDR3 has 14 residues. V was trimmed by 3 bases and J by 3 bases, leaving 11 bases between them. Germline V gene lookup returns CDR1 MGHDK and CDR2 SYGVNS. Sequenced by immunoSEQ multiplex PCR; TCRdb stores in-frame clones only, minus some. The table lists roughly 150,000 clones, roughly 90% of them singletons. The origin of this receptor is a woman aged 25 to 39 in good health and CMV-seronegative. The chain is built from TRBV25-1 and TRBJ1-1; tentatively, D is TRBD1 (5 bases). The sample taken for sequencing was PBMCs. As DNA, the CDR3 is TGTGCCAGCAGTGAGCCGGGGACGGACACTGAAGCTTTCTTT. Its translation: CASSEPGTDTEAFF.